This TCR beta chain appears in the sequencing data of a study of T-cell reconstitution after alpha-beta-depleted transplantation in children. The CDR3 is 13 amino acids. Trimming took off 1 base at V and 6 bases at J, with 10 bases between the two ends. Looked up from germline, CDR1 is PRHDT and CDR2 is FYEKMQ (reference sequence). Library preparation (for TCRbeta) was performed with unique molecular identifiers. TCRdb passed the PCR reads through MiXCR, listing each CDR3 protein once. This sample has some 640,000 distinct CDR3 sequences, with roughly 17% found just once. The source of this sequence is a human donor who donated a stem cell graft to a child with acute myeloid leukemia. The chain is built from TRBV13 and TRBJ2-7, with D possibly TRBD1 on 5 matching bases. Sequencing used PBMCs from the stem cell graft donor, obtained from the stem cell graft. CDR3 coding DNA: TGTGCCAGCAGCTTAGCGCCAGGGTCCGAGCAGTACTTC. Amino acids: CASSLAPGSEQYF. The variable domain in full, with the rest retrieved from reference TRBV13 and TRBJ2-7, is AAGVIQSPRHLIKEKRETATLKCYPIPRHDTVYWYQQGPGQDPQFLISFYEKMQSDKGSIPDRFSAQQFSDYHSELNMSSLELGDSALYFCASSLAPGSEQYFGPGTRLTVT.